The rows below give T cell receptor beta chains drawn from one sample of a study of technical replicates of blood from several donors. This table comes from immunoSEQ multiplex PCR, and its TCRdb copy is limited to in-frame clones, with some not included. The sample shows around 12,000 clones, almost 80% of them seen only once. The sample was PBMCs. These receptors originate from a human donor in good health. CDR3s include the opening cysteine and the closing phenylalanine or tryptophan. The D gene is left open where the match is weak. Size is stated for part of the rows, as once, few or many counts, or as a class when the clone is expanded.

TRBJ1-2 | TRBV6-5 | TRBD1 | . | TGTGCCAGCAGTTACTCGACTAAACAGGGGTCTGGCTACACCTTC | CASSYSTKQGSGYTF
TRBJ2-7 | TRBV5-6 | TRBD2 | . | TGTGCCAGCAGCTCCCTGACTAGCGGGATTTCCTACGAGCAGTACTTC | CASSSLTSGISYEQYF
TRBJ2-4 | TRBV2 | . | . | TGTGCCAGCAGTAACCGTACCGCAGGCATTCAGTACTTC | CASSNRTAGIQYF
TRBJ2-7 | TRBV10-3 | TRBD1 | . | TGTGCCATCAGTGAGTCAGGGACAGGCAGCGAGCAGTACTTC | CAISESGTGSEQYF
TRBJ2-1 | TRBV5-1 | TRBD1 | . | TGCGCCAGCAGCTTGGGCCGTGTTGGGACAGGCCCTTTCAATGAGCAGTTCTTC | CASSLGRVGTGPFNEQFF
TRBJ1-1 | TRBV16 | . | . | TGTGCCAGCAGCCTCGGGGGGACCAACACTGAAGCTTTCTTT | CASSLGGTNTEAFF
TRBJ1-5 | TRBV11-2 | . | . | TGTGCCAGCAGCTCATTCCCCGGGACAAATCAGCCCCAGCATTTT | CASSSFPGTNQPQHF
TRBJ2-1 | TRBV10-1 | . | . | TGCGCCAGCAGTCAGTACCCGAGCTCCTACAATGAGCAGTTCTTC | CASSQYPSSYNEQFF
TRBJ2-1 | TRBV28 | . | . | TGTGCCAGCAGTCTAGCCGGGGACACCTACAATGAGCAGTTCTTC | CASSLAGDTYNEQFF
TRBJ2-1 | TRBV7-3 | TRBD1 | once | TGTGCCAGCAGCCTAGGACAGGGCAACAATGAGCAGTTCTTC | CASSLGQGNNEQFF
TRBJ2-7 | TRBV5-5 | TRBD2 | . | TGTGCCAGCAGCCAGAGTCCAGCTAGCGGGAGGTACGAGCAGTACTTC | CASSQSPASGRYEQYF
TRBJ2-7 | TRBV11-2 | TRBD2 | . | TGTGCCAGCAGCTTAGTTGTCGCGGGAGAAGGCGAGCAGTACTTC | CASSLVVAGEGEQYF
TRBJ2-6 | TRBV7-9 | TRBD1 | . | TGTGCCAGCAGCTTAGGACAGGGGGCGAGTGGGGCCAACGTCCTGACTTTC | CASSLGQGASGANVLTF
TRBJ2-1 | TRBV5-1 | TRBD2 | . | TGCGCCAGCAGCTTGTTCGGCCTAGCGGCGGAGAGTTCCAACAATGAGCAGTTCTTC | CASSLFGLAAESSNNEQFF
TRBJ2-3 | TRBV6-1 | . | . | TGTGCCAGCAGTGAATCAGTGGCAGATACGCAGTATTTT | CASSESVADTQYF
TRBJ2-3 | TRBV30 | . | . | TGTGCCTGGAGTGAGGGGAATAGCATGAATACGCAGTATTTT | CAWSEGNSMNTQYF
TRBJ1-1 | TRBV5-1 | TRBD1 | . | TGCGCCAGCAGCTTGGAAGGACAGGGGAACACTGAAGCTTTCTTT | CASSLEGQGNTEAFF
TRBJ1-5 | TRBV11-2 | . | few | TGTGCCAGCAGCCACAGGGAAGGGAGCGATCAGCCCCAGCATTTT | CASSHREGSDQPQHF
TRBJ2-7 | TRBV27 | TRBD2 | . | TGTGCCAGCAAACAGGGGTCTAGCGGGGGCGCCTACGAGCAGTACTTC | CASKQGSSGGAYEQYF